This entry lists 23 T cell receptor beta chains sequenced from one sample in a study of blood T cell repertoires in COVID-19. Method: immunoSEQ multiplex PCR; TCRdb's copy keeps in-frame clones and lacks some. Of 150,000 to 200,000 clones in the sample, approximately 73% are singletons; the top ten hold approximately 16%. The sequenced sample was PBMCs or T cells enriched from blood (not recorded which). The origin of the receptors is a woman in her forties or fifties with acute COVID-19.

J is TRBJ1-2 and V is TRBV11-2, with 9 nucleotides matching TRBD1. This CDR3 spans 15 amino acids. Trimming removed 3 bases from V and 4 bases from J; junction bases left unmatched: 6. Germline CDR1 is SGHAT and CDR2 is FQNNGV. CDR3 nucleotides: TGTGCCAGCAGCTTCAACAGGGGGCACGGCTATGGCTACACCTTC. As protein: CASSFNRGHGYGYTF.

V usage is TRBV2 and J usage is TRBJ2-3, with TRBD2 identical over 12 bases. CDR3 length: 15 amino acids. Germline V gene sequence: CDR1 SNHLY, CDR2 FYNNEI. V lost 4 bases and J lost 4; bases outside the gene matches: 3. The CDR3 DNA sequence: TGTGCCAGCAGTGGCCTAGCGGGGGGGTCAGATACGCAGTATTTT. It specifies CASSGLAGGSDTQYF. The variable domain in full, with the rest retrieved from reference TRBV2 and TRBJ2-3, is EPEVTQTPSHQVTQMGQEVILRCVPISNHLYFYWYRQILGQKVEFLVSFYNNEISEKSEIFDDQFSVERPDGSNFTLKIRSTKLEDSAMYFCASSGLAGGSDTQYFGPGTRLTVL.

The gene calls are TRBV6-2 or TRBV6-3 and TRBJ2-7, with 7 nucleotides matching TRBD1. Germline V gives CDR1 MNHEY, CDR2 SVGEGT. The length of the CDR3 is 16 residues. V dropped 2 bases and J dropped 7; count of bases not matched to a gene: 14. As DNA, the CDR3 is TGTGCCAGCAGTTACGCCCCAAGGGGGCTAGGGTATGAGCAGTACGTC. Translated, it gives CASSYAPRGLGYEQYV.

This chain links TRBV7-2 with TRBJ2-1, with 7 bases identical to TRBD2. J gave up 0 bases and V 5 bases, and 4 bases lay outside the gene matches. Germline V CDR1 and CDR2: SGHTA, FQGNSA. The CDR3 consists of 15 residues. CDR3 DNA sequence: TGTGCCAGCAGCCCTTGGACTAGCTCCTACAATGAGCAGTTCTTC. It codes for CASSPWTSSYNEQFF.

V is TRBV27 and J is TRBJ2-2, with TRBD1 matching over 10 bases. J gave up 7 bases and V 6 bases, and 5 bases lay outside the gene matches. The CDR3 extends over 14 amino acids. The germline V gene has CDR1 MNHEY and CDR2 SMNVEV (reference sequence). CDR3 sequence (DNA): TGTGCCAGCAGGGACAGGGGGTGGAGCGGGGAGCTGTTTTTT. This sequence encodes CASRDRGWSGELFF.

The CDR3 protein is CAISESRGTSSYNEQFF. CDR3 sequence (DNA): TGTGCCATCAGTGAGTCGAGGGGGACGAGTTCCTACAATGAGCAGTTCTTC. The rearrangement joins TRBV10-3 to TRBJ2-1; D is perhaps TRBD1 (6 bases). The length of the CDR3 is 17 residues. Per germline, CDR1 ENHRY and CDR2 SYGVKD. V lost 0 bases to trimming and J lost 1 base, with 13 bases between them.

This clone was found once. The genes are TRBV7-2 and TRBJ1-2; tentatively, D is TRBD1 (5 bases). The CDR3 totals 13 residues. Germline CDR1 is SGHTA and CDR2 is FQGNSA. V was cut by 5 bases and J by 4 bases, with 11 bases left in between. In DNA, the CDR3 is TGTGCCAGCAGCCTCGACAGATTCTATGGCTACACCTTC. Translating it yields CASSLDRFYGYTF.

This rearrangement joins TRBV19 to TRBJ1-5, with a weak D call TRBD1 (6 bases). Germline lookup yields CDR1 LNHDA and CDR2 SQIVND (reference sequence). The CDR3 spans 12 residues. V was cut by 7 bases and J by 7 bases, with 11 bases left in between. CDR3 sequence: CASTFRGQPQHF. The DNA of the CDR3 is TGTGCCAGTACCTTTAGGGGGCAGCCCCAGCATTTT.

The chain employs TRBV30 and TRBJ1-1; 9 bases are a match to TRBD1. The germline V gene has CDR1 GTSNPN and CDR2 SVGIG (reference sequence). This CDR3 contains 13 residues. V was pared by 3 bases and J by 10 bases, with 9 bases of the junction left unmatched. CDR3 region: CAWREQGAVGAFF. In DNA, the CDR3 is TGTGCCTGGAGGGAACAGGGGGCGGTGGGAGCTTTCTTT.

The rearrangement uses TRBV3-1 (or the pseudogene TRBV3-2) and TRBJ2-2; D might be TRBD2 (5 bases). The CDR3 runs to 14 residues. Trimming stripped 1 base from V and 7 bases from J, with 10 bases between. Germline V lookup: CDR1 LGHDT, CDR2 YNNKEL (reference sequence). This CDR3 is CASSQGSVGGELFF. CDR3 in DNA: TGTGCCAGCAGCCAAGGTAGCGTTGGCGGGGAGCTGTTTTTT.

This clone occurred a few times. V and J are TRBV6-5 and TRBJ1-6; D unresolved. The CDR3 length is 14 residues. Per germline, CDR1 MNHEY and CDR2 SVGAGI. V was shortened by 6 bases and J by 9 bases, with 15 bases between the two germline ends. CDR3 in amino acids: CASSPPRLSSPLHF. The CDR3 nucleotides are TGTGCCAGCAGCCCGCCGCGCCTTAGTTCACCCCTCCACTTT.

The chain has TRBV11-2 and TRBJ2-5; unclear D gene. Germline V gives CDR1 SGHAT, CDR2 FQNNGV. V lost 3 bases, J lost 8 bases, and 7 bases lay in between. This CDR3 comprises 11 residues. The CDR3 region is CASSLSQTQYF. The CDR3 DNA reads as TGTGCCAGCAGCTTGAGTCAAACCCAGTACTTC.

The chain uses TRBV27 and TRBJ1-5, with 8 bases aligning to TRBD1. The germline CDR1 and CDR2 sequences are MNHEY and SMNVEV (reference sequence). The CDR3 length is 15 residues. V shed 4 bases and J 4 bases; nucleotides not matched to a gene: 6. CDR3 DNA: TGTGCCAGCAGTTCCTCAGGGGGCGTTAATCAGCCCCAGCATTTT. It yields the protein CASSSSGGVNQPQHF.

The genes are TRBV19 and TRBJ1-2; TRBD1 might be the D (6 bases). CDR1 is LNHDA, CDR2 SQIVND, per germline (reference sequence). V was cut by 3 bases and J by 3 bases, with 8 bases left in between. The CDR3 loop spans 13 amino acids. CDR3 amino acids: CASSMKGDYGYTF. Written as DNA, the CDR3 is TGTGCCAGTAGTATGAAGGGGGACTATGGCTACACCTTC.

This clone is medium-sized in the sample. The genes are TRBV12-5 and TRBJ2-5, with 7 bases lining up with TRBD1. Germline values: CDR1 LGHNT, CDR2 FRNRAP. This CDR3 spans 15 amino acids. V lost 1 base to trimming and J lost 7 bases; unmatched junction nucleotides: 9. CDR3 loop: CASGLATGAIVTQYF. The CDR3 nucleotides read TGTGCTAGTGGTTTGGCCACAGGGGCTATTGTGACCCAGTACTTC. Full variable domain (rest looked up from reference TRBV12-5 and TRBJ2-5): DARVTQTPRHKVTEMGQEVTMRCQPILGHNTVFWYRQTMMQGLELLAYFRNRAPLDDSGMPKDRFSAEMPDATLATLKIQPSEPRDSAVYFCASGLATGAIVTQYFGPGTRLLVL.

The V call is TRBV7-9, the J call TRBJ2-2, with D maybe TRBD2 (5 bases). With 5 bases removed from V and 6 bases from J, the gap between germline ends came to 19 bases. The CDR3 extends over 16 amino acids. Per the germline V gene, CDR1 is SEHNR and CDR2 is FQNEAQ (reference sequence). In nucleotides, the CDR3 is TGTGCCAGCAGCCTCACACATACTGAGGGAGCCGGGGAGCTGTTTTTT. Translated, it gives CASSLTHTEGAGELFF.

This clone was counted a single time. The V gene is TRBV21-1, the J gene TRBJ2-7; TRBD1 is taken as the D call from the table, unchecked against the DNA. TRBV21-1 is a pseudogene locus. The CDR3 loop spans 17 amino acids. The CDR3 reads CASSKGSSQGSSYEQYV. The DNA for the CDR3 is TGTGCCAGCAGCAAAGGTTCGTCGCAGGGCAGCTCCTACGAGCAGTACGTC.

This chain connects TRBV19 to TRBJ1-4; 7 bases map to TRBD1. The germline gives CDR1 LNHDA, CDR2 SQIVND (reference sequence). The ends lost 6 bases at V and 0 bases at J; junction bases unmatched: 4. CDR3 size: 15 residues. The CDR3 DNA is TGTGCCAGTAGCGGACAGGCCGCAACTAATGAAAAACTGTTTTTT. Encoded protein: CASSGQAATNEKLFF.

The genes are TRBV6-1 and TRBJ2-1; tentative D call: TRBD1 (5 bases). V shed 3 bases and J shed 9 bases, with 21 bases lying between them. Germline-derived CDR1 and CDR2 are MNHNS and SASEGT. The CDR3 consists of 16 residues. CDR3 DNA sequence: TGTGCCAGCAGTGACCCGGGCAGGACATCGAGTGGTGAGCAGTTCTTC. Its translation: CASSDPGRTSSGEQFF.

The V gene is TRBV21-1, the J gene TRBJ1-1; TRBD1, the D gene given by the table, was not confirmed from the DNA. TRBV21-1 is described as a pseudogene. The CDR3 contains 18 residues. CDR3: CASSKSRDRGRVNTEAFF. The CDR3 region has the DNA TGTGCCAGCAGCAAATCCCGGGACAGGGGTCGGGTGAACACTGAAGCTTTCTTT.

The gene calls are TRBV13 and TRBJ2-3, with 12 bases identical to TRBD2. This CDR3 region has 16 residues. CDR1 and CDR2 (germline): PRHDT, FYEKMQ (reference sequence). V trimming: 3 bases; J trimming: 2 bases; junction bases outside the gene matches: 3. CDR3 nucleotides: TGTGCCAGCAGCTTGGGGACTAGCGGGTTCACAGATACGCAGTATTTT. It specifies CASSLGTSGFTDTQYF.

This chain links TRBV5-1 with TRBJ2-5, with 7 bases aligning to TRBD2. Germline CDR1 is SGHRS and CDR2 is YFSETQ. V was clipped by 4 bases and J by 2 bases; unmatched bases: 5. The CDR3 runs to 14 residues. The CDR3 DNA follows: TGCGCCAGCAGCCTAGGACTAGAACAAGAGACCCAGTACTTC. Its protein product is CASSLGLEQETQYF.

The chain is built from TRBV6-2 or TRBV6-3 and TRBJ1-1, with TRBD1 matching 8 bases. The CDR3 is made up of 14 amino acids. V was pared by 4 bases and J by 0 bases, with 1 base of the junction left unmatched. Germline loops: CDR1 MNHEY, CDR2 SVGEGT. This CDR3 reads CASSWTGMNTEAFF. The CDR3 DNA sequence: TGTGCCAGCAGTTGGACAGGGATGAACACTGAAGCTTTCTTT.